This T cell receptor (beta chain) was sequenced during a study of PD-1 blockade in classical Hodgkin lymphoma. Exposure to brentuximab vedotin varied, and each patient had relapsed following autologous stem cell transplantation. Clones were read by immunoSEQ multiplex PCR, and TCRdb kept only the in-frame ones, dropping some. Among approximately 89,000 clones listed, roughly 83% were seen once. V lost 2 bases and J lost 0, with 8 bases in between. The CDR3 is 14 amino acids. Germline V gene lookup returns CDR1 SGHRS and CDR2 YFSETQ. The V call is TRBV5-1, the J call TRBJ1-2; D possibly corresponds to TRBD1 (6 bases). Sequences were derived from peripheral blood mononuclear cells (PBMCs), sampled at baseline. The TCR comes from a human donor with classical Hodgkin lymphoma. The CDR3 DNA sequence: TGCGCCAGCAGCTTCGGGACATCTAACTATGGCTACACCTTC. Translated: CASSFGTSNYGYTF.